Following are 27 T cell receptor beta chains from one sample sequenced in a study of CD4 T cells in relation to SARS-CoV-2 and coronaviruses. Their target antigens are unknown. CD4+ T cells from unexposed donors were obtained before the COVID-19 pandemic (2011-2018). Isolation of CD4+ T cells took place after around eleven days in culture. Libraries were prepared by immunoSEQ multiplex PCR; TCRdb keeps only in-frame clonotypes and omits some of them. The sample contains 25,000 to 35,000 clones, about three quarters of which appear only once. The sequenced sample was CD4+ T cells from PBMCs, cultured in vitro. All receptors derive from a human donor in good health.

The V call is TRBV7-9, the J call TRBJ1-1, with 8 bases that match TRBD1. Trimming at V came to 5 bases and at J to 4 bases, leaving 9 bases not matched to a gene. This CDR3 has 15 amino acids. Germline V lookup: CDR1 SEHNR, CDR2 FQNEAQ (reference sequence). CDR3 sequence (DNA): TGTGCCAGCAGCATCACAGGGGGTTCAGGCACTGAAGCTTTCTTT. This sequence encodes CASSITGGSGTEAFF.

The chain has TRBV2 and TRBJ2-2; D unresolved. V was clipped by 6 bases and J by 0 bases, with 11 bases between them. The CDR3 loop spans 15 amino acids. CDR1 is SNHLY, CDR2 FYNNEI, per germline. CDR3 DNA: TGTGCCAGCAGCCGTAGAACCTCGAACACCGGGGAGCTGTTTTTT. This sequence encodes CASSRRTSNTGELFF.

The chain joins TRBV4-3 to TRBJ2-7; TRBD2 is a possible D gene (6 bases). Trimming removed 4 bases from V and 2 bases from J, with 15 bases in between. CDR3 size: 15 residues. Per the germline V gene, CDR1 is LGHNA and CDR2 is YSLEER. This chain's CDR3 is CASSPTGELPYEQYF. The CDR3 DNA reads TGCGCCAGCAGCCCCACGGGAGAACTCCCCTACGAGCAGTACTTC.

This clone was counted only a few times. As DNA, the CDR3 is TGTGCCAGCAGCTTCCTTAGCGGGGGGCCCACAGATACGCAGTATTTT. Amino acids: CASSFLSGGPTDTQYF. This sequence joins TRBV11-2 and TRBJ2-3; 10 bases match TRBD2. V was clipped by 3 bases and J by 2 bases; unmatched bases: 5. Germline V gene lookup returns CDR1 SGHAT and CDR2 FQNNGV. This CDR3 has 16 amino acids.

This clone was counted once. This chain connects TRBV3-1 (or the pseudogene TRBV3-2) to TRBJ2-7, with D uncertain. The CDR3 contains 15 residues. Germline V CDR1 and CDR2: LGHDT, YNNKEL (reference sequence). V dropped 1 base and J dropped 3 bases, with 13 bases sitting between them. CDR3 DNA sequence: TGTGCCAGCAGCCAAGGCTCAGTCCCCGGCTACGAGCAGTACTTC. This encodes CASSQGSVPGYEQYF.

V usage is TRBV6-5 and J usage is TRBJ1-1; D perhaps matches TRBD1 (5 bases). The CDR3 consists of 14 residues. The germline CDR1 and CDR2 sequences are MNHEY and SVGAGI. V lost 6 bases and J 0 bases, leaving 11 bases between the germline ends. The CDR3 nucleotides are TGTGCCAGCAGCCCCGGGACGTTGAACACTGAAGCTTTCTTT. Amino acids: CASSPGTLNTEAFF.

This clone was detected a few times. V and J are TRBV7-2 and TRBJ1-6, with D unclear. V lost 6 bases and J lost 0, with 9 bases in between. Germline assignment: CDR1 SGHTA and CDR2 FQGNSA. This CDR3 region has 15 residues. The CDR3 DNA follows: TGTGCCAGCAGATTCGCAAGCTCCTATAATTCACCCCTCCACTTT. This sequence encodes CASRFASSYNSPLHF. The whole variable domain, filled in from reference TRBV7-2 and TRBJ1-6, reads GAGVSQSPSNKVTEKGKDVELRCDPISGHTALYWYRQSLGQGLEFLIYFQGNSAPDKSGLPSDRFSAERTGGSVSTLTIQRTQQEDSAVYLCASRFASSYNSPLHFGNGTRLTVT.

This clone was counted between two and nine times. The chain links TRBV2 to TRBJ2-7; no clear D gene. Trimming stripped 4 bases from V and 6 bases from J, with 7 bases between. Germline V CDR1 and CDR2: SNHLY, FYNNEI. This CDR3 contains 11 residues. In DNA, the CDR3 is TGTGCCAGCAGTGGGAGAAGCGAGCAGTACTTC. It yields the protein CASSGRSEQYF.

V is TRBV4-3 and J is TRBJ2-4; D is uncertain. This CDR3 is built from 11 residues. CDR1 and CDR2 from the germline V gene are LGHNA and YSLEER. The V end was cut by 3 bases, the J end by 7 bases, with 4 bases between. CDR3 loop: CASSHYNIQYF. CDR3 nucleotides: TGCGCCAGCAGCCATTATAACATTCAGTACTTC.

This clone turned up a few times. The V and J genes are TRBV10-2 and TRBJ2-2; 11 bases are a match to TRBD2. Looked up from germline, CDR1 is WSHSY and CDR2 is SAAADI. The length of the CDR3 is 18 residues. V shed 3 bases, J shed 4 bases, and the junction held 10 bases outside the gene matches. The CDR3 coding sequence is TGCGCCAGCAGTGACGTGGGTTATCTAGCGGGGGGCACCGGGGAGCTGTTTTTT. This gives the protein CASSDVGYLAGGTGELFF.

The CDR3 DNA reads as TGTGCCAGTAAGTTAACCGGGACAGGAATAGATACGCAGTATTTT. Amino acid sequence: CASKLTGTGIDTQYF. The chain recombines TRBV19 with TRBJ2-3; the match to TRBD1 covers 8 bases. Germline loops: CDR1 LNHDA, CDR2 SQIVND (reference sequence). V lost 7 bases to trimming and J lost 5 bases; unmatched junction nucleotides: 11. CDR3 length equals 15 residues.

The chain joins TRBV6-1 to TRBJ2-6; 9 bases line up with TRBD1. Germline loops: CDR1 MNHNS, CDR2 SASEGT. Trimming took 1 base from V and 3 from J; bases not matched to a gene: 1. The CDR3 is 16 residues long. The DNA for the CDR3 is TGTGCCAGCAGTGAAGGGACAGGGGATGGGGCCAACGTCCTGACTTTC. Protein sequence: CASSEGTGDGANVLTF.

The J gene is TRBJ1-1, the V gene TRBV19; weak D call: TRBD1 (6 bases). V was shortened by 4 bases and J by 0 bases, with 12 bases between the two germline ends. Looked up from germline, CDR1 is LNHDA and CDR2 is SQIVND (reference sequence). This CDR3 comprises 15 residues. The CDR3 reads CASSKTGPVNTEAFF. The CDR3 DNA is TGTGCCAGTAGTAAAACAGGGCCAGTGAACACTGAAGCTTTCTTT.

V is TRBV5-1 and J is TRBJ2-7, with 9 nucleotides matching TRBD2. After removal of 5 bases from V and 6 bases from J, the junction contained 6 bases not matched to a gene. The CDR3 has 13 residues. From germline, CDR1 is SGHRS and CDR2 YFSETQ. In nucleotides, the CDR3 is TGCGCCAGCAGGTCCGGGACTAGCCCCGAGCAGTACTTC. This codes for CASRSGTSPEQYF.

The chain couples TRBV12-1 to TRBJ1-1; the table's D gene call, TRBD1, was not cross checked with the DNA. TRBV12-1 is listed as a pseudogene. There are 13 residues in the CDR3. The CDR3 sequence is CASSLTGSTEAFF. The CDR3 DNA follows: TGTGCCAGCAGCTTAACAGGGTCCACTGAAGCTTTCTTT.

V gene TRBV2 combines with J gene TRBJ2-7; 7 bases are shared with TRBD1. The CDR3 runs to 12 residues. CDR1 and CDR2 from the germline V gene are SNHLY and FYNNEI. The J segment lost 3 bases and the V segment lost 8 bases, leaving 4 bases of the junction unmatched. The CDR3 spells CASSRTGYEQYF. The CDR3 DNA reads as TGTGCCAGCTCAAGGACAGGCTACGAGCAGTACTTC.

Only one count was recorded for this clone. The V call is TRBV27, the J call TRBJ2-7; D might be TRBD1 (6 bases). V lost 2 bases and J 4 bases, leaving 12 bases between the germline ends. This CDR3 has 14 amino acids. Germline CDR1 is MNHEY and CDR2 is SMNVEV (reference sequence). This CDR3 reads CASSLKGRGYEQYF. The DNA of the CDR3 is TGTGCCAGCAGTTTAAAGGGCAGGGGTTACGAGCAGTACTTC.

V usage is TRBV29-1 and J usage is TRBJ1-2; 8 nucleotides align to TRBD1. The V gene end was trimmed by 4 bases and the J gene end by 4 bases; junction bases not matched to a gene: 5. This CDR3 has 13 residues. Germline-derived CDR1 and CDR2 are SQVTM and ANQGSEA. Here the CDR3 reads CSVGDRGFYGYTF. Written as DNA, the CDR3 is TGCAGCGTTGGAGACAGGGGATTCTATGGCTACACCTTC.

This chain uses TRBV19 with TRBJ2-5; 8 nucleotides match TRBD1. V trimming: 7 bases; J trimming: 1 base; junction bases outside the gene matches: 5. From germline, CDR1 is LNHDA and CDR2 SQIVND (reference sequence). This CDR3 region has 14 residues. CDR3 region: CASTRTGRQETQYF. The CDR3 bases are TGTGCCAGTACCCGGACAGGGCGCCAAGAGACCCAGTACTTC.

This chain links TRBV7-9 with TRBJ2-7; 9 bases line up with TRBD1. The V and J ends lost 5 bases and 6 bases, in that order; junction bases with no gene match: 5. Germline V gene lookup returns CDR1 SEHNR and CDR2 FQNEAQ (reference sequence). The CDR3 sequence is 13 residues long. CDR3 nucleotide sequence: TGTGCCAGCAGCAAACAGGGGGCAGGCGAGCAGTACTTC. This sequence encodes CASSKQGAGEQYF.

This sequence joins TRBV19 and TRBJ1-2; D is uncertain. The CDR3 has 14 amino acids. Trimming took off 1 base at V and 4 bases at J, with 10 bases between the two ends. CDR1 and CDR2 (germline): LNHDA, SQIVND (reference sequence). The CDR3 DNA follows: TGTGCCAGTAGTATAGCGGAGTTCTCCTATGGCTACACCTTC. Its protein product is CASSIAEFSYGYTF.

This clone was detected only a few times. The chain carries TRBV7-9 and TRBJ2-7; D ambiguous. CDR1 and CDR2 (germline): SEHNR, FQNEAQ (reference sequence). CDR3 length: 12 amino acids. Trimming removed 4 bases at V and 3 bases at J, with 7 bases between. The CDR3 region has the DNA TGTGCCAGCAGCTCCTCCGGCTACGAGCAGTACTTC. This encodes CASSSSGYEQYF.

Comment on this clone: A junction end diverges from the germline sequence, so it may reflect a read error. Other DNA sequences of this sample code for an identical CDR3. V and J are TRBV7-2 and TRBJ1-1; D might be TRBD1 (5 bases). CDR1 is SGHTA and CDR2 is FQGNSA in the germline V gene. The CDR3 totals 14 residues. CDR3 in amino acids: CASSLGGLKTEAFF. The DNA of the CDR3 is TGTGCCAGCAGCTTAGGGGGGTTGAAGACTGAAGCTTTCTTT.

The V call is TRBV7-9, the J call TRBJ2-2; 8 bases agree with TRBD1. CDR3 length: 17 residues. The germline CDR1 and CDR2 sequences are SEHNR and FQNEAQ (reference sequence). V gave up 0 bases and J gave up 3 bases; unmatched junction bases: 6. CDR3 protein: CASSLARGQAYTGELFF. In DNA, the CDR3 is TGTGCCAGCAGCTTAGCGCGGGGACAGGCTTACACCGGGGAGCTGTTTTTT.

V and J are TRBV5-4 and TRBJ2-3; tentatively, D is TRBD2 (6 bases). This CDR3 has 16 amino acids. V was pared by 3 bases and J by 5 bases, with 19 bases between. Germline assignment: CDR1 SGHNT and CDR2 YYREEE (reference sequence). CDR3 loop: CASSSATSRSGDTQYF. As DNA, the CDR3 is TGTGCCAGCAGCTCTGCGACTAGTCGTTCGGGAGATACGCAGTATTTT.

This chain uses TRBV5-4 with TRBJ2-3; TRBD2 matches 11 bases. Trimming cost V 2 bases and J 4 bases; bases outside gene matches: 3. Germline-derived CDR1 and CDR2 are SGHNT and YYREEE (reference sequence). The CDR3 has 15 amino acids. CDR3 bases: TGTGCCAGCAGCTTTTTAGCGGGAGGGCCAGATACGCAGTATTTT. As protein: CASSFLAGGPDTQYF.

This sequence joins TRBV29-1 and TRBJ2-7; D is unresolved. Between the trimmed V and J ends, which lost 0 bases and 3 bases, there was a span of 12 bases. Germline CDR1 and CDR2: SQVTM and ANQGSEA. The CDR3 runs 14 residues. The CDR3 bases are TGCAGCGTTGAAGATCCAGCCGGAGTCTACGAGCAGTACTTC. This gives the protein CSVEDPAGVYEQYF.